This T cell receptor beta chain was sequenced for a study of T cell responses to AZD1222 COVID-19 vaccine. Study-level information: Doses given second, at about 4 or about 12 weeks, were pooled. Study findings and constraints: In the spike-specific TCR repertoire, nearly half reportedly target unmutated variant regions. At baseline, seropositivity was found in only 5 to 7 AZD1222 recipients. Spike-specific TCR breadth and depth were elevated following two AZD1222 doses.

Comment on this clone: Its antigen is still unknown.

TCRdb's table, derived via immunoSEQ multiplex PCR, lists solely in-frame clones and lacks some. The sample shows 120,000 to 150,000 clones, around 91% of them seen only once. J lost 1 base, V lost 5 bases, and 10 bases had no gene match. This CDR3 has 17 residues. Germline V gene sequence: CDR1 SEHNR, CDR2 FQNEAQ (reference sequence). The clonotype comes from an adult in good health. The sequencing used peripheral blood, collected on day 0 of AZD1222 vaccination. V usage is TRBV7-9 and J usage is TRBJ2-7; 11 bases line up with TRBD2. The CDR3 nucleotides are TGTGCCAGCAGCCGGATGATCGGGACTAGCGGATCCTACGAGCAGTACTTC. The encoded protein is CASSRMIGTSGSYEQYF.